These 27 T cell receptor beta chains came from one sample sequenced in a study of Ad26.COV2.S vaccination and SARS-CoV-2 variants. TCRdb's copy holds only in-frame clones and misses some; the assay was immunoSEQ multiplex PCR. The sample consists of hundreds of thousands of clones, more than 80% of them appearing once. The treatment: around 19 received Ad26.COV2.S at low or high dose, single or two shots; about 5 received placebo; per-sample allocation not given. It was on day 63 after the first vaccine or placebo injection that samples were taken. The sample here was peripheral blood, taken in a trial of Ad26.COV2.S vaccine versus placebo. All receptors derive from a person between 18 and 59 years old who received the Ad26.COV2.S COVID-19 vaccine or a placebo.

The V gene is TRBV3-1 (or the pseudogene TRBV3-2), the J gene TRBJ1-6; D is possibly TRBD1 (6 bases). V was clipped by 2 bases and J by 6 bases, with 11 bases between them. CDR3 size: 15 residues. Germline V gene lookup returns CDR1 LGHDT and CDR2 YNNKEL (reference sequence). The CDR3 loop reads CASSQSRGPNSPLHF. The DNA of the CDR3 is TGTGCCAGCAGCCAATCCCGGGGGCCTAATTCACCCCTCCACTTT.

This clone occurred once. The rearrangement uses TRBV2 and TRBJ1-6, with D maybe TRBD1 (5 bases). The germline V and J ends were trimmed by 3 bases and 7 bases, with 13 bases remaining between them. The CDR3 runs to 15 residues. Germline loops: CDR1 SNHLY, CDR2 FYNNEI. Written as DNA, the CDR3 is TGTGCCAGCAGTGATGAGGGGCTAGGGAATTCACCCCTCCACTTT. Translated, it gives CASSDEGLGNSPLHF.

This chain joins TRBV12-5 and TRBJ2-3, with 8 nucleotides matching TRBD2. J was trimmed by 4 bases and V by 6 bases; bases with no gene match: 3. This CDR3 region has 13 residues. In germline, CDR1 is LGHNT, CDR2 FRNRAP. The DNA of the CDR3 is TGTGCTAGTGGCTCCGGGAGGGCAGATACGCAGTATTTT. Amino acids: CASGSGRADTQYF.

V gene TRBV25-1 combines with J gene TRBJ2-1; possible D gene TRBD2, 6 bases. Germline loops: CDR1 MGHDK, CDR2 SYGVNS. Trimming pared 4 bases from V and 3 bases from J, leaving 13 bases between. The CDR3 has 15 residues. CDR3 sequence reads: CASSGGLAYYNEQFF. In DNA, the CDR3 is TGTGCCAGCAGTGGCGGGCTAGCGTACTACAATGAGCAGTTCTTC.

This clone occurred once. The chain has TRBV29-1 and TRBJ2-1; TRBD2 aligns across 14 bases. Trimming at V came to 1 base and at J to 4 bases, leaving 9 bases not matched to a gene. The CDR3 sequence is 18 residues long. Looked up from germline, CDR1 is SQVTM and CDR2 is ANQGSEA. CDR3 sequence (DNA): TGCAGCGTTGAAGGCGGACTAGCGGGGGGAAAAGGTTACAATGAGCAGTTCTTC. Translated: CSVEGGLAGGKGYNEQFF.

The chain is built from TRBV18 and TRBJ2-2; a possible D gene is TRBD2 (6 bases). The CDR3 is made up of 13 amino acids. V dropped 6 bases and J dropped 6 bases, with 11 bases sitting between them. The germline CDR1 and CDR2 sequences are KGHSH and LQKENI. The CDR3 DNA reads TGTGCCAGCTCGGAGGGCCACGCCGGGGAGCTGTTTTTT. Its translation is CASSEGHAGELFF. Combining the CDR3 with reference TRBV18 and TRBJ2-2 gives the whole variable domain NAGVMQNPRHLVRRRGQEARLRCSPMKGHSHVYWYRQLPEEGLKFMVYLQKENIIDESGMPKERFSAEFPKEGPSILRIQQVVRGDSAAYFCASSEGHAGELFFGEGSRLTVL.

The chain uses TRBV7-2 and TRBJ2-7, with TRBD1 identical over 10 bases. V dropped 1 base and J dropped 1; count of bases not matched to a gene: 4. Germline CDR1 is SGHTA and CDR2 is FQGNSA. The CDR3 is 16 amino acids. The CDR3 region has the DNA TGTGCCAGCAGCTTAGAACCGGGACAGGGGTCCTACGAGCAGTACTTC. It encodes CASSLEPGQGSYEQYF.

This chain links TRBV7-3 with TRBJ2-1, with TRBD1 matching over 10 bases. Germline CDR1 SGHTA, CDR2 FQGTGA. Trimming took 5 bases from V and 5 from J; bases not matched to a gene: 6. The CDR3 has 15 residues. Here the CDR3 reads CASSAGTGANNEQFF. The CDR3 DNA sequence: TGTGCCAGCAGCGCTGGGACAGGGGCTAACAATGAGCAGTTCTTC.

The genes are TRBV7-2 and TRBJ1-2, with TRBD1 as a possible D gene (5 bases). The V gene lost 3 bases and the J gene lost 3 bases, with 8 bases spanning the gap. CDR1 is SGHTA and CDR2 is FQGNSA in the germline V gene. The CDR3 runs 13 residues. The DNA for the CDR3 is TGTGCCAGCAGCTTCGACAGTGACTATGGCTACACCTTC. This sequence encodes CASSFDSDYGYTF.

The V call is TRBV4-2, the J call TRBJ1-2, with D tentatively TRBD1 (6 bases). The CDR3 has 15 amino acids. V shed 4 bases and J shed 3 bases, with 15 bases lying between them. The germline V gene has CDR1 LGHNA and CDR2 YNFKEQ. The DNA of the CDR3 is TGTGCCAGCAGCCCCGGCGGGGGGGGCGACTATGGCTACACCTTC. This gives the protein CASSPGGGGDYGYTF.

This chain connects TRBV6-5 to TRBJ2-1; 7 bases line up with TRBD2. This CDR3 spans 13 amino acids. Trimming removed 5 bases from V and 4 bases from J; junction bases left unmatched: 2. Germline V gene data show CDR1 as MNHEY and CDR2 as SVGAGI. The CDR3 sequence is CASSSGAYNEQFF. CDR3 in DNA: TGTGCCAGCAGTAGCGGGGCTTACAATGAGCAGTTCTTC.

V and J are TRBV7-2 and TRBJ2-1; 9 nucleotides align to TRBD1. Trimming cost V 2 bases and J 8 bases; bases outside gene matches: 10. CDR3 length equals 16 residues. The germline V gene has CDR1 SGHTA and CDR2 FQGNSA. CDR3 DNA: TGTGCCAGCAGCTTAAGTCCGGGACAGGGAAGAGATGAGCAGTTCTTC. It encodes CASSLSPGQGRDEQFF.

The J gene is TRBJ2-5, the V gene TRBV15; 9 bases fit TRBD2. The ends lost 2 bases at V and 4 bases at J; junction bases unmatched: 5. Germline CDR1 is LNHNV and CDR2 is YYDKDF (reference sequence). This CDR3 has 15 residues. DNA for the CDR3: TGTGCCACCAGCAGACGATTAGCGGGAGTAGAGACCCAGTACTTC. Its translation: CATSRRLAGVETQYF.

This clone was observed a single time. J is TRBJ1-2 and V is TRBV10-3; weak D call: TRBD1 (5 bases). The germline V and J ends were trimmed by 2 bases and 11 bases, with 12 bases remaining between them. Germline CDR1 reads ENHRY; CDR2 reads SYGVKD. CDR3 length equals 12 residues. CDR3 loop: CAISELQAVYTF. CDR3 nucleotide sequence: TGTGCCATCAGTGAGCTACAGGCGGTGTACACCTTC.

The chain is built from TRBV5-1 and TRBJ2-6; D is uncertain. V shed 6 bases and J shed 0 bases, with 7 bases lying between them. The CDR3 loop spans 14 amino acids. Per germline, CDR1 SGHRS and CDR2 YFSETQ. CDR3 in amino acids: CASTGSSGANVLTF. For the CDR3, the DNA is TGCGCCAGCACGGGCAGCTCTGGGGCCAACGTCCTGACTTTC.

The gene calls are TRBV4-2 and TRBJ2-5; either TRBD1 or TRBD2 may fit D (5 bases each). In germline, CDR1 is LGHNA, CDR2 YNFKEQ. The CDR3 consists of 15 residues. Trimming removed 1 base at V and 2 bases at J, with 11 bases between. CDR3 coding DNA: TGTGCCAGCAGCCAAGCCGGGACCCAACAAGAGACCCAGTACTTC. This encodes CASSQAGTQQETQYF.

This clone was picked up one time. The rearrangement joins TRBV11-2 to TRBJ2-3; TRBD1 aligns across 7 bases. Per the germline V gene, CDR1 is SGHAT and CDR2 is FQNNGV. The CDR3 covers 16 residues. V lost 0 bases and J lost 8; bases outside the gene matches: 11. The CDR3 DNA follows: TGTGCCAGCAGCTTAGATCGAGGACAGGACACGTCTACGCAGTATTTT. As protein: CASSLDRGQDTSTQYF.

This rearrangement joins TRBV5-1 to TRBJ2-3, with 10 bases fitting TRBD2. The J segment lost 2 bases and the V segment lost 3 bases, leaving 6 bases of the junction unmatched. Looked up from germline, CDR1 is SGHRS and CDR2 is YFSETQ. The CDR3 is 16 amino acids. The CDR3 loop reads CASSSPTSGYTDTQYF. The CDR3 bases are TGCGCCAGCAGCTCGCCGACTAGCGGGTACACAGATACGCAGTATTTT.

This sequence joins TRBV7-2 and TRBJ2-1; 9 nucleotides line up with TRBD1. V was pared by 4 bases and J by 7 bases, with 11 bases of the junction left unmatched. The CDR3 is made up of 16 amino acids. CDR1 SGHTA and CDR2 FQGNSA come from the germline V gene. The CDR3 loop reads CASSSHPGTGKNEQFF. CDR3 nucleotide sequence: TGTGCCAGCAGCTCACATCCCGGGACAGGGAAAAATGAGCAGTTCTTC.

The chain recombines TRBV15 with TRBJ2-5; no clear D. In germline, CDR1 is LNHNV, CDR2 YYDKDF (reference sequence). The CDR3 is made up of 13 amino acids. Trimming removed 5 bases at V and 2 bases at J, with 9 bases between. CDR3 nucleotides: TGTGCCACCAGCTCCTACTTACAAGAGACCCAGTACTTC. Translation: CATSSYLQETQYF.

The rearrangement joins TRBV7-8 to TRBJ2-7; maybe TRBD2 (6 bases). This CDR3 has 14 amino acids. CDR1 is SGHVS and CDR2 is FQNEAQ in the germline V gene. The V end lost 6 bases, the J end lost 3 bases, and 15 bases lay between the germline ends. The CDR3 nucleotides read TGTGCCAGCAGATCCCCGGGACTCGTCTACGAGCAGTACTTC. It translates to CASRSPGLVYEQYF.

This clone was counted once. This chain joins TRBV11-2 and TRBJ2-1; possibly TRBD1 or TRBD2 for D (5 bases each). Between the trimmed V and J ends, which lost 5 bases and 3 bases, there was a span of 11 bases. The CDR3 is 14 residues long. From germline, CDR1 is SGHAT and CDR2 FQNNGV. The chain's CDR3 is CASSPGTSYNEQFF. As DNA, the CDR3 is TGTGCCAGCAGCCCAGGGACCAGCTACAATGAGCAGTTCTTC.

The chain couples TRBV7-9 to TRBJ1-1, with TRBD1 matching 7 bases. The trim removed 6 bases at V and 5 bases at J, leaving 6 bases unmatched. The CDR3 sequence is 13 residues long. Germline V gene data show CDR1 as SEHNR and CDR2 as FQNEAQ (reference sequence). CDR3 DNA sequence: TGTGCCAGCAGTCAAACACAGGGGACTGAAGCTTTCTTT. Amino acids: CASSQTQGTEAFF.

V and J are TRBV10-2 and TRBJ1-6; TRBD1 might be the D (5 bases). The CDR3 length is 14 residues. Germline values: CDR1 WSHSY, CDR2 SAAADI. V was shortened by 4 bases and J by 10 bases, with 14 bases between the two germline ends. The CDR3 DNA follows: TGCGCCAGCAGTGGGGTCAGGGATGGATCACCCCTCCACTTT. Its translation: CASSGVRDGSPLHF.

The chain employs TRBV21-1 and TRBJ2-7; TRBD1 was called by the table and not checked on the DNA. TRBV21-1 is recorded as a pseudogene. The CDR3 is made up of 15 amino acids. For the CDR3, the DNA is TGTGCCAGCAGCGCCCGAGGACAGACGAGGGGGGAGCAGTACTTC. It encodes CASSARGQTRGEQYF.

This CDR3 is CASSELIRVDEQYF. DNA of the CDR3: TGTGCCAGCAGTGAACTCATAAGGGTGGACGAGCAGTACTTC. This chain joins TRBV2 and TRBJ2-7; D not resolved. This CDR3 has 14 amino acids. V gave up 2 bases and J gave up 5 bases, with 13 bases separating them. CDR1 and CDR2 from the germline V gene are SNHLY and FYNNEI.

The CDR3 nucleotides read TGTGCCAGCTCACCCCCGGAGGCAGGGGATGGCTACACCTTC. Encoded protein: CASSPPEAGDGYTF. The chain couples TRBV18 to TRBJ1-2; D is perhaps TRBD1 (6 bases). The germline gives CDR1 KGHSH, CDR2 LQKENI. CDR3 length: 14 residues. Trimming shortened V by 3 bases and J by 6 bases, and 14 bases separated the two germline ends.